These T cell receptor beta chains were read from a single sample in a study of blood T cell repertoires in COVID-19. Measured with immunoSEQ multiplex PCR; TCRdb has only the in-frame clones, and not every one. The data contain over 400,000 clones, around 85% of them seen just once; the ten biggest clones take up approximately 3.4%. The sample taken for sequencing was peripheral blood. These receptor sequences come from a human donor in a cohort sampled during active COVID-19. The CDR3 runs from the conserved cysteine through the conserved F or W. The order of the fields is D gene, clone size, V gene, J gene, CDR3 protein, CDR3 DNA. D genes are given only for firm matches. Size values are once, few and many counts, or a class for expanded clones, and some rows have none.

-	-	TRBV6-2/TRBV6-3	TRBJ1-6	CASSYRVDNSPLHF	TGTGCCAGCAGTTACCGGGTTGATAATTCACCCCTCCACTTT
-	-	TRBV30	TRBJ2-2	CAWSVQGGGVGELFF	TGTGCCTGGAGTGTACAGGGCGGGGGAGTCGGGGAGCTGTTTTTT
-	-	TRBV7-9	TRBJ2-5	CASSLQQGHQETQYF	TGTGCCAGCAGCCTTCAACAGGGCCACCAAGAGACCCAGTACTTC
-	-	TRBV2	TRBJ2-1	CASSLTGTVYNEQFF	TGTGCCAGCAGTCTTACCGGGACTGTCTACAATGAGCAGTTCTTC
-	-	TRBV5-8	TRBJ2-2	CASSLQGPGTGELFF	TGTGCCAGCAGCTTGCAGGGGCCCGGCACCGGGGAGCTGTTTTTT
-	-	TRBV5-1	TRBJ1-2	CASSLEGSGVSYGYTF	TGCGCCAGCAGCTTGGAGGGTTCAGGGGTCAGCTATGGCTACACCTTC
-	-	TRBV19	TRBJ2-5	CASSIQVQETQYF	TGTGCCAGTAGTATTCAGGTACAAGAGACCCAGTACTTC
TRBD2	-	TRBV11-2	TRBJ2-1	CASSEMAGVNHEQFF	TGTGCCAGCTCAGAGATGGCGGGAGTGAATCATGAGCAGTTCTTC
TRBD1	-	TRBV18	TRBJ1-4	CASSPGTGGTNEKLFF	TGTGCCAGCTCACCTGGGACAGGGGGAACTAATGAAAAACTGTTTTTT
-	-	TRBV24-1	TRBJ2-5	CATGLVVEETQYF	TGTGCCACCGGCTTGGTCGTGGAAGAGACCCAGTACTTC
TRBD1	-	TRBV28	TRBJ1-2	CASSLDRVAIFFLANYGYTF	TGTGCCAGCAGCCTTGACAGGGTAGCTATCTTCTTTCTAGCTAACTATGGCTACACCTTC
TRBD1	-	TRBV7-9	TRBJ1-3	CASSSRDSSGNTIYF	TGTGCCAGCAGCTCCCGGGACAGCTCTGGAAACACCATATATTTT
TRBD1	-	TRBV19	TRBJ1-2	CASSQGAGHGYTF	TGTGCCAGTTCCCAGGGGGCAGGACATGGCTACACCTTC
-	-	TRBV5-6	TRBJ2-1	CASSLVQAYNEQFF	TGTGCCAGCAGCTTGGTACAGGCCTACAATGAGCAGTTCTTC
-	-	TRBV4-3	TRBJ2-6	CASSQEHSSSSGANVLTF	TGCGCCAGCAGCCAAGAGCACAGTTCCTCCTCTGGGGCCAACGTCCTGACTTTC
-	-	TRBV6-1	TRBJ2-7	CASSEPAGILYEQYF	TGTGCCAGCAGTGAACCAGCGGGCATCCTCTACGAGCAGTACTTC
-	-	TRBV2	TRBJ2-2	CASSGTATGELFF	TGTGCCAGCAGTGGTACAGCCACCGGGGAGCTGTTTTTT
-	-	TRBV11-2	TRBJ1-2	CASSLAGSRGGYTF	TGTGCCAGCAGCTTAGCGGGTAGTCGTGGTGGCTACACCTTC
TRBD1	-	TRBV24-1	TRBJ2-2	CATSARQGLDTGELFF	TGTGCCACCAGTGCCCGACAGGGTCTGGACACCGGGGAGCTGTTTTTT
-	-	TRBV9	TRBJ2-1	CASSVGVGVENEQFF	TGTGCCAGCAGCGTAGGTGTAGGTGTGGAGAATGAGCAGTTCTTC
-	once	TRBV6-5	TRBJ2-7	CASWSAGTPYEQYF	TGTGCCAGCTGGTCCGCAGGGACACCCTACGAGCAGTACTTC
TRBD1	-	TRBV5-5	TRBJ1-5	CASSSGTGANQPQHF	TGTGCCAGCAGCTCCGGGACAGGGGCTAATCAGCCCCAGCATTTT
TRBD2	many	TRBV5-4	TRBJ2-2	CASSLGRLADTGELFF	TGTGCCAGCAGTTTGGGGAGACTAGCGGACACCGGGGAGCTGTTTTTT
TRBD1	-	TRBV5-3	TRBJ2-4	CARTGGEGNIQYF	TGTGCCAGGACAGGGGGCGAGGGAAACATTCAGTACTTC
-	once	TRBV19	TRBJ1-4	CASSLRNEKLFF	TGTGCCAGTAGTCTACGCAATGAAAAACTGTTTTTT
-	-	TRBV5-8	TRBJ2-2	CASSWGPSAGELFF	TGTGCCAGCAGCTGGGGACCTAGCGCCGGGGAGCTGTTTTTT
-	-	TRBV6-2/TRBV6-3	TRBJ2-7	CASSYSDSATYEQYF	TGTGCCAGCAGTTACTCGGATAGCGCAACATACGAGCAGTACTTC
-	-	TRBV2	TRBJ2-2	CASRAGTQNTGELFF	TGTGCCAGCAGGGCCGGGACACAGAACACCGGGGAGCTGTTTTTT
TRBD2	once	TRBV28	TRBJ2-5	CASSLGLAGGQETQYF	TGTGCCAGCAGTTTGGGACTAGCGGGGGGCCAAGAGACCCAGTACTTC
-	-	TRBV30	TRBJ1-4	CAWSALRVPNEKLFF	TGTGCCTGGAGTGCACTCAGGGTTCCCAATGAAAAACTGTTTTTT
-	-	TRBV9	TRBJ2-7	CASSPAERVSEQYF	TGTGCCAGCAGCCCCGCGGAGCGGGTCAGCGAGCAGTACTTC
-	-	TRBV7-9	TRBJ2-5	CASSLTRPGQQETQYF	TGTGCCAGCAGCCTCACCCGACCGGGACAACAAGAGACCCAGTACTTC
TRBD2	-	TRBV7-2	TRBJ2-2	CASSLAGLAGGTGELFF	TGTGCCAGCAGCTTAGCCGGACTAGCGGGAGGCACCGGGGAGCTGTTTTTT